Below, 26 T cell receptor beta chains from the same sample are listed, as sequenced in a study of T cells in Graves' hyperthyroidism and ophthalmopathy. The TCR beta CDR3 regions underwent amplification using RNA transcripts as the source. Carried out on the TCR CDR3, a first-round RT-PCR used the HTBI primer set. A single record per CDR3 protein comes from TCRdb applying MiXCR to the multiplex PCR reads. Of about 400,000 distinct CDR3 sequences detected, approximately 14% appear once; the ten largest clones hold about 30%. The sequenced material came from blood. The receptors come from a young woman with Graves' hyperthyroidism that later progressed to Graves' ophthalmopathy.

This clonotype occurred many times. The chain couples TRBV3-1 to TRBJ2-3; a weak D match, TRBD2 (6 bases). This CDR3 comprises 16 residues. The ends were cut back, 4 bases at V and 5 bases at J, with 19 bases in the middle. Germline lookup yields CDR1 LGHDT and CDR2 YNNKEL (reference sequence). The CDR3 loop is CASSRASGSTGDTQYF. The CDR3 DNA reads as TGTGCCAGCAGCCGAGCCAGCGGGTCGACGGGAGATACGCAGTATTTT.

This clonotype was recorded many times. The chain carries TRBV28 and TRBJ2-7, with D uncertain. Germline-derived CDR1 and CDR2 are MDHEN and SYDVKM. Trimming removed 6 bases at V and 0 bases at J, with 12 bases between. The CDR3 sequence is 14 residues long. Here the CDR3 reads CASSLAPPSYEQYF. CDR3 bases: TGTGCCAGCAGCCTTGCCCCCCCCTCCTACGAGCAGTACTTC.

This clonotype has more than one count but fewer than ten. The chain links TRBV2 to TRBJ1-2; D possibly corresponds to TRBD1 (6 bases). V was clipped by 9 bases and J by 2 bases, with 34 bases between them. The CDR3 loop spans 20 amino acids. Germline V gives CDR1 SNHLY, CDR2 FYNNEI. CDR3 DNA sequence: TGTGCCAGGAGCCGGTGGGGGGGCCCTCTCTCCGGCGACACCAACTATGGCTACACCTTC. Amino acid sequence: CARSRWGGPLSGDTNYGYTF. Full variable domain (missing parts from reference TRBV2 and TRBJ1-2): EPEVTQTPSHQVTQMGQEVILRCVPISNHLYFYWYRQILGQKVEFLVSFYNNEISEKSEIFDDQFSVERPDGSNFTLKIRSTKLEDSAMYFCARSRWGGPLSGDTNYGYTFGSGTRLTVV.

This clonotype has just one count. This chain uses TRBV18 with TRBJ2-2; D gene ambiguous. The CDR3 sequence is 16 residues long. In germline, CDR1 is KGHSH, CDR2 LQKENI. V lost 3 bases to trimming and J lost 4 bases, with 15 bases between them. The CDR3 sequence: CASSPRGQVSTGELFF. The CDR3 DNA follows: TGTGCCAGCTCACCGCGCGGTCAAGTATCCACCGGGGAGCTGTTTTTT.

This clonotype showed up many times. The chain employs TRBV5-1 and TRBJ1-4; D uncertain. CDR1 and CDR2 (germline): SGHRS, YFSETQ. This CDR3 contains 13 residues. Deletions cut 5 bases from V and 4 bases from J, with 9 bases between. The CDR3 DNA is TGCGCCAGCAGAAACGGGGATAATGAAAAACTGTTTTTT. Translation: CASRNGDNEKLFF.

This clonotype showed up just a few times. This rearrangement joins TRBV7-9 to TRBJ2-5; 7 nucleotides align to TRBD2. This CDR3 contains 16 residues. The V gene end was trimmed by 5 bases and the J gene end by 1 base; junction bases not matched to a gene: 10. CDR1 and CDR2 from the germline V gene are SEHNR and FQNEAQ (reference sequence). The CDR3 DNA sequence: TGTGCCAGCAGCCTCGATAGCGGGCTTTCCCAAGAGACCCAGTACTTC. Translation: CASSLDSGLSQETQYF.

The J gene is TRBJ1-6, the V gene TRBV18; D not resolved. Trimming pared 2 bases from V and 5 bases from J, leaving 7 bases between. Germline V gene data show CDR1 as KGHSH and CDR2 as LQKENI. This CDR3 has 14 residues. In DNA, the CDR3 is TGTGCCAGCTCACCAGGATACGATAATTCACCCCTCCACTTT. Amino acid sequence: CASSPGYDNSPLHF. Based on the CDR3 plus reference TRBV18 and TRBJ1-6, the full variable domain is NAGVMQNPRHLVRRRGQEARLRCSPMKGHSHVYWYRQLPEEGLKFMVYLQKENIIDESGMPKERFSAEFPKEGPSILRIQQVVRGDSAAYFCASSPGYDNSPLHFGNGTRLTVT.

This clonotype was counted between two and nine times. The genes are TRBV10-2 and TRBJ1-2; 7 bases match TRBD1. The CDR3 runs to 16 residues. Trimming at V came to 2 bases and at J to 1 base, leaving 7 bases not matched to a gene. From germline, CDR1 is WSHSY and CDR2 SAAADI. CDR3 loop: CASSEPGTAVNYGYTF. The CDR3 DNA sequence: TGCGCCAGCAGTGAGCCCGGGACAGCCGTTAACTATGGCTACACCTTC.

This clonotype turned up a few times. In DNA, the CDR3 is TGTGCCAGCAGCTTTGATGGAAGAAATTCACCCCTCCACTTT. It translates to CASSFDGRNSPLHF. This sequence joins TRBV7-9 and TRBJ1-6, with D uncertain. V lost 3 bases and J 7 bases, leaving 10 bases between the germline ends. The germline gives CDR1 SEHNR, CDR2 FQNEAQ (reference sequence). The CDR3 is 14 amino acids.

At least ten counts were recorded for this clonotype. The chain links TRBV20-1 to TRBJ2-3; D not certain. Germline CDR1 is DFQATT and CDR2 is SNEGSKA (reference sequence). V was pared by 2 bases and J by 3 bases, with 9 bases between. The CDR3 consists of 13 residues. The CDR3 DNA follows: TGCAGTGCTAGACGTCCCGGGACAGATACGCAGTATTTT. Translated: CSARRPGTDTQYF.

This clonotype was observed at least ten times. The CDR3 is CASSLGIGSGQPQHF. CDR3 nucleotide sequence: TGTGCCAGCAGCCTCGGGATAGGGTCGGGTCAGCCCCAGCATTTT. The chain carries TRBV5-5 and TRBJ1-5; no reliable D call. This CDR3 spans 15 amino acids. The germline V gene encodes CDR1 SGHKS and CDR2 YYEKEE (reference sequence). Trimming stripped 4 bases from V and 6 bases from J, with 17 bases between. The full variable domain, completed using reference TRBV5-5 and TRBJ1-5, is DAGVTQSPTHLIKTRGQQVTLRCSPISGHKSVSWYQQVLGQGPQFIFQYYEKEERGRGNFPDRFSARQFPNYSSELNVNALLLGDSALYLCASSLGIGSGQPQHFGDGTRLSIL.

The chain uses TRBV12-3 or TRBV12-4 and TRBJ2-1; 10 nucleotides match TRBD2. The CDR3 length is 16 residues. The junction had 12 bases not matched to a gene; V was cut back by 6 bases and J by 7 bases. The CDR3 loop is CASSPPGLADPNEQFF. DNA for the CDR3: TGTGCCAGCAGCCCCCCCGGACTAGCGGACCCGAATGAGCAGTTCTTC.

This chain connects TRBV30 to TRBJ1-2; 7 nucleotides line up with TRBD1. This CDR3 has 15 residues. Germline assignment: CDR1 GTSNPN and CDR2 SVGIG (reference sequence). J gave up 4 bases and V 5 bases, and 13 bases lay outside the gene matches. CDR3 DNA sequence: TGTGCCTGGGGGAGGCCCCCCGGGACAGTCTATGGCTACACCTTC. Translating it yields CAWGRPPGTVYGYTF.

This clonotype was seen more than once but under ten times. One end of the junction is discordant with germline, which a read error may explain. CDR3 sequence reads: CASRGDGTDTQYF. The CDR3 DNA is TGTGCAAGCAGGGGCGATGGCACAGATACGCAGTATTTT. The rearrangement uses TRBV28 and TRBJ2-3; D perhaps matches TRBD1 (6 bases). Germline CDR1 is MDHEN and CDR2 is SYDVKM. This CDR3 region has 13 residues.

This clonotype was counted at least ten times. CDR3 in DNA: TGTGCCTGGAGTTCACTTTTAGCGGGAGCGGAGGAGACCCAGTACTTC. Encoded protein: CAWSSLLAGAEETQYF. V gene TRBV30 combines with J gene TRBJ2-5; 9 bases line up with TRBD2. The CDR3 extends over 16 amino acids. The germline gives CDR1 GTSNPN, CDR2 SVGIG (reference sequence). J gave up 5 bases and V 2 bases, and 12 bases lay outside the gene matches. Filled out from reference TRBV30 and TRBJ2-5, the complete variable domain reads SQTIHQWPATLVQPVGSPLSLECTVEGTSNPNLYWYRQAAGRGLQLLFYSVGIGQISSEVPQNLSASRPQDRQFILSSKKLLLSDSGFYLCAWSSLLAGAEETQYFGPGTRLLVL.

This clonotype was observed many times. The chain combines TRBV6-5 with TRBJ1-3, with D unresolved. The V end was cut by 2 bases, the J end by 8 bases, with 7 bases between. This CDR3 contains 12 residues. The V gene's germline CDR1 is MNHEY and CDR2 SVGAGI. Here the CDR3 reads CASSYQGDTIYF. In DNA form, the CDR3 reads TGTGCCAGCAGTTACCAAGGCGACACCATATATTTT.

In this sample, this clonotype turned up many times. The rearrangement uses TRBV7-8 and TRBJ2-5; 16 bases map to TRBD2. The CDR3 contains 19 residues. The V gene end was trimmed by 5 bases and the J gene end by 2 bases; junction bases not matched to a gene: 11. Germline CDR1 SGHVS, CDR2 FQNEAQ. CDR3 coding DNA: TGTGCCAGCAGCCTAAACCCGGGACTAGCGGGAGGGCCTCAAGAGACCCAGTACTTC. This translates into CASSLNPGLAGGPQETQYF.

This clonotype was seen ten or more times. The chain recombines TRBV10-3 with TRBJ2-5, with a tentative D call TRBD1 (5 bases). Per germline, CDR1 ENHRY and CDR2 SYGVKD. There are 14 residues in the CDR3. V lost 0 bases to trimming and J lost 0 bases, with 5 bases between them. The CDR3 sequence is CAISESGDQETQYF. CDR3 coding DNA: TGTGCCATCAGTGAGTCAGGGGACCAAGAGACCCAGTACTTC.

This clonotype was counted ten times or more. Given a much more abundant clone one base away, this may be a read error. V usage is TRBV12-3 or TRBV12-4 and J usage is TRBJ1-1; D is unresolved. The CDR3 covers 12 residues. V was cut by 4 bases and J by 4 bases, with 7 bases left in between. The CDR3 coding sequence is TGTGCCAGCAGTTGGGTCGGCACTGAAGCTTTCTTT. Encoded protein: CASSWVGTEAFF.

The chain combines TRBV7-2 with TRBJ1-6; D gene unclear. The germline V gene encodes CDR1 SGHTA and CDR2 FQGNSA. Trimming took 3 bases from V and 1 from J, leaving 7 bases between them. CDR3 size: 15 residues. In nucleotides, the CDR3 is TGTGCCAGCAGCTTCCAGGTGTCCTATAATTCACCCCTCCACTTT. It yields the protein CASSFQVSYNSPLHF. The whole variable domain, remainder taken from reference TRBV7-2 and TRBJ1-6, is GAGVSQSPSNKVTEKGKDVELRCDPISGHTALYWYRQSLGQGLEFLIYFQGNSAPDKSGLPSDRFSAERTGGSVSTLTIQRTQQEDSAVYLCASSFQVSYNSPLHFGNGTRLTVT.

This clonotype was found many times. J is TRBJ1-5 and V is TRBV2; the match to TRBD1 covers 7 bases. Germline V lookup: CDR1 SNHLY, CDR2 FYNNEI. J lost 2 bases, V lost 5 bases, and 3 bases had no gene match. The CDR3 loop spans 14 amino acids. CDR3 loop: CASSLTGRNQPQHF. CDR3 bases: TGTGCCAGCAGTCTGACAGGGCGCAATCAGCCCCAGCATTTT.

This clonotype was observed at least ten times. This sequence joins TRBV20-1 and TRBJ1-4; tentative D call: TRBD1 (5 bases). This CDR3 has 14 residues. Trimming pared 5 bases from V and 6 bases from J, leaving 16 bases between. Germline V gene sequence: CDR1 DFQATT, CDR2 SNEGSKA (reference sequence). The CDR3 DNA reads TGCAGTGCTCTTAGGGGCGCTGAGGATGAAAAACTGTTTTTT. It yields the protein CSALRGAEDEKLFF.

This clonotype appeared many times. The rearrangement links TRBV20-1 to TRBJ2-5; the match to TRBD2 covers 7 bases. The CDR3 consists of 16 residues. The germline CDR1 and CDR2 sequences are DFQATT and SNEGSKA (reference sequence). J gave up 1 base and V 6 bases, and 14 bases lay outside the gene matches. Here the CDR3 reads CSAESYSSGGQETQYF. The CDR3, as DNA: TGCAGTGCCGAGTCATATTCTAGCGGTGGCCAAGAGACCCAGTACTTC.

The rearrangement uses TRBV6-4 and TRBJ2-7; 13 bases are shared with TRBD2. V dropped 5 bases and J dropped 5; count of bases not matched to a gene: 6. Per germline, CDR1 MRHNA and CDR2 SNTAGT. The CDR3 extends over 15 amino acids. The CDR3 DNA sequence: TGTGCCAGCAGTTTGACCGGGACTAGCGGGGACGAGCAGTACTTC. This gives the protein CASSLTGTSGDEQYF.

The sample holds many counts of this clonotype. CDR3 in amino acids: CASSTRDREFF. The CDR3 DNA reads as TGTGCCAGCAGTACCCGGGACAGGGAGTTCTTC. The chain recombines TRBV28 with TRBJ2-1, with TRBD1 matching 9 bases. CDR1 MDHEN and CDR2 SYDVKM come from the germline V gene. Trimming cost V 5 bases and J 14 bases; bases outside gene matches: 4. This CDR3 spans 11 amino acids.

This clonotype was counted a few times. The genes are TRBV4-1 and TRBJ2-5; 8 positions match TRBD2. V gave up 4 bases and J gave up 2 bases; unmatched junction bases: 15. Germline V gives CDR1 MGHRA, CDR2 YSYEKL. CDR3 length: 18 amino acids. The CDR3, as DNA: TGCGCCAGCAGCCCCTGGTTAGCGGGACGAGGCACGCAAGAGACCCAGTACTTC. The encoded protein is CASSPWLAGRGTQETQYF.